This T cell receptor beta chain was captured in a study of radiotherapy plus CTLA-4 blockade in lung cancer. V was pared by 4 bases and J by 1 base, with 4 bases of the junction left unmatched. Germline CDR1 reads SGHRS; CDR2 reads YFSETQ. The CDR3 sequence is 14 residues long. The data were produced by immunoSEQ multiplex PCR, yet TCRdb's version contains in-frame clones alone and is incomplete. The sample comprises more than 40,000 clones, 70% to 75% of which are singletons, and roughly 4% rests with the top ten. The input for sequencing was peripheral blood, taken from a patient treated with radiotherapy plus ipilimumab. This rearrangement joins TRBV5-1 to TRBJ2-5; TRBD1 agrees at 7 bases. This clonotype was obtained from a human donor with non-small cell lung cancer who had a complete response to radiotherapy plus ipilimumab. The CDR3 loop reads CASSRGTVQETQYF. The CDR3 DNA is TGCGCCAGCAGCCGAGGGACAGTCCAAGAGACCCAGTACTTC.